The entry below gives a single T cell receptor beta chain sequence along with its context. The data originate from a study of blood T cell repertoires in COVID-19. Germline assignment: CDR1 LNHDA and CDR2 SQIVND (reference sequence). J gave up 4 bases and V 6 bases, and 10 bases lay outside the gene matches. The CDR3 is 16 amino acids. In the original processing: Reference gene primers were amplified, and this amplification served to estimate nucleated cell counts. The assay was immunoSEQ multiplex PCR, and TCRdb's table has in-frame clones only and misses some. The DNA gave D and trimming, while V, J and clone size come from that table. Of 140,000 or so clones listed, roughly three quarters are singletons.

The receptor comes from a man in his 60s with acute or convalescent COVID-19. V is TRBV19 and J is TRBJ2-3; 10 bases are a match to TRBD1. Sample: peripheral blood. CDR3 sequence (DNA): TGTGCCAGTAGCTTACGGGGGGGGACAGGGGCAGATACGCAGTATTTT. Encoded protein: CASSLRGGTGADTQYF.